The 30 T cell receptor beta chains presented below share a single source sample, sequenced in a study of T-cell memory formation after mild COVID-19. One entry per CDR3 protein, called by TCRdb with MiXCR from the 5' RACE reads. The profile covers about 350,000 distinct CDR3 sequences, with approximately 15% appearing a single time and around a fifth taken by the ten largest. Sequencing was done on a sample of PBMCs or a T cell subset sorted from them (not recorded which). These receptors were taken from a man aged 18 to 29 who had mild COVID-19 (a few samples of this study predate the infection). Cell type and time point are not known.

CDR3 DNA sequence: TGCAGTGCTGAGGGACCAGGGGTCTACGAGCAGTACTTC. Translation gives CSAEGPGVYEQYF. This chain joins TRBV20-1 and TRBJ2-7, with a tentative D call TRBD1 (6 bases). Germline V gives CDR1 DFQATT, CDR2 SNEGSKA (reference sequence). This CDR3 has 13 amino acids. V was trimmed by 5 bases and J by 3 bases, leaving 14 bases between them.

This clonotype was detected a few times. The chain joins TRBV25-1 to TRBJ2-2; TRBD1 or TRBD2 may be the D gene (7 bases each). This CDR3 has 15 residues. The V gene lost 3 bases and the J gene lost 5 bases, with 13 bases spanning the gap. In germline, CDR1 is MGHDK, CDR2 SYGVNS. This CDR3 is CASSEGGGKTGELFF. CDR3 DNA sequence: TGTGCCAGCAGTGAGGGAGGGGGCAAAACCGGGGAGCTGTTTTTT. The variable domain in full, completed from reference TRBV25-1 and TRBJ2-2, reads EADIYQTPRYLVIGTGKKITLECSQTMGHDKMYWYQQDPGMELHLIHYSYGVNSTEKGDLSSESTVSRIRTEHFPLTLESARPSHTSQYLCASSEGGGKTGELFFGEGSRLTVL.

This clonotype has a handful of counts. The genes are TRBV5-1 and TRBJ2-2, with 7 bases lining up with TRBD2. The CDR3 has 14 amino acids. V was clipped by 0 bases and J by 5 bases; unmatched bases: 1. Germline V gives CDR1 SGHRS, CDR2 YFSETQ. The CDR3 coding sequence is TGCGCCAGCAGCTTGGGACTAGCAACCGGGGAGCTGTTTTTT. Its protein product is CASSLGLATGELFF. The full variable domain, in which reference TRBV5-1 and TRBJ2-2 provide the parts outside the CDR3, is KAGVTQTPRYLIKTRGQQVTLSCSPISGHRSVSWYQQTPGQGLQFLFEYFSETQRNKGNFPGRFSGRQFSNSRSEMNVSTLELGDSALYLCASSLGLATGELFFGEGSRLTVL.

The genes are TRBV7-2 and TRBJ2-6; no clear D gene. The length of the CDR3 is 16 residues. Trimming took 2 bases from V and 0 from J, leaving 8 bases between them. Looked up from germline, CDR1 is SGHTA and CDR2 is FQGNSA. The DNA for the CDR3 is TGTGCCAGCAGCTTAAGACAACTCTCTGGGGCCAACGTCCTGACTTTC. Translating it yields CASSLRQLSGANVLTF. The whole variable domain, filled in from reference TRBV7-2 and TRBJ2-6, reads GAGVSQSPSNKVTEKGKDVELRCDPISGHTALYWYRQSLGQGLEFLIYFQGNSAPDKSGLPSDRFSAERTGGSVSTLTIQRTQQEDSAVYLCASSLRQLSGANVLTFGAGSRLTVL.

The table lists this clonotype with a few counts. J is TRBJ2-7 and V is TRBV9, with 7 bases identical to TRBD1. CDR3 length: 16 residues. The germline V gene encodes CDR1 SGDLS and CDR2 YYNGEE. Trimming took 0 bases from V and 0 from J; bases not matched to a gene: 6. This chain's CDR3 is CASSVAPGGNSYEQYF. CDR3 nucleotide sequence: TGTGCCAGCAGCGTAGCGCCAGGGGGAAACTCCTACGAGCAGTACTTC.

The chain joins TRBV9 to TRBJ2-3; TRBD2 agrees at 8 bases. The CDR3 is 15 amino acids. Germline V gene sequence: CDR1 SGDLS, CDR2 YYNGEE. V gave up 1 base and J gave up 6 bases; unmatched junction bases: 7. As DNA, the CDR3 is TGTGCCAGCAGCGTAAATCGGGGGGGCCTTGATACGCAGTATTTT. Translating it yields CASSVNRGGLDTQYF.

V is TRBV5-1 and J is TRBJ2-7; 11 nucleotides match TRBD1. The CDR3 loop spans 14 amino acids. J was trimmed by 6 bases and V by 0 bases; bases with no gene match: 2. In germline, CDR1 is SGHRS, CDR2 YFSETQ. CDR3 nucleotides: TGCGCCAGCAGCTTGGGGACAGGGGGCGGCGAGCAGTACGTC. This encodes CASSLGTGGGEQYV.

About this clonotype: A single base separates this from a much larger clone, so it may be a read error. The rearrangement links TRBV7-2 to TRBJ2-5, with TRBD1 as a possible D gene (5 bases). V was shortened by 5 bases and J by 1 base, with 11 bases between the two germline ends. Germline V CDR1 and CDR2: SGHTA, FQGNSA. This CDR3 contains 14 residues. The CDR3 region has the DNA TGTGCCAGCAGCGACCGACAGCCCCAAGAGACCCAGTACTTC. Its translation is CASSDRQPQETQYF.

This chain connects TRBV5-1 to TRBJ2-1; D is unclear. This CDR3 comprises 13 residues. The V gene's germline CDR1 is SGHRS and CDR2 YFSETQ. The ends were cut back, 1 base at V and 7 bases at J, with 9 bases in the middle. The CDR3 loop reads CASSLPGQNEQFF. CDR3 sequence (DNA): TGCGCCAGCAGCTTGCCAGGCCAGAATGAGCAGTTCTTC.

This chain connects TRBV4-1 to TRBJ2-3; D remains ambiguous. V lost 4 bases, J lost 3 bases, and 8 bases lay in between. Germline V gives CDR1 MGHRA, CDR2 YSYEKL. There are 13 residues in the CDR3. The chain's CDR3 is CASSRAGTDTQYF. As DNA, the CDR3 is TGCGCCAGCAGCCGTGCCGGGACAGATACGCAGTATTTT.

This clonotype was seen ten or more times. This chain uses TRBV5-6 with TRBJ2-7; D might be TRBD1 or TRBD2, each matching 5 bases. The CDR3 covers 14 residues. V lost 4 bases, J lost 2 bases, and 13 bases lay in between. Germline loops: CDR1 SGHDT, CDR2 YYEEEE. The CDR3 sequence is CASSVGDGPYEQYF. CDR3 bases: TGTGCCAGCAGCGTTGGGGACGGACCCTACGAGCAGTACTTC.

The chain joins TRBV5-1 to TRBJ2-7, with 7 bases matching TRBD2. The CDR3 spans 16 residues. The trim removed 0 bases at V and 2 bases at J, leaving 8 bases unmatched. Per germline, CDR1 SGHRS and CDR2 YFSETQ. CDR3 region: CASSLAEAGVPYEQYF. As DNA, the CDR3 is TGCGCCAGCAGCTTGGCCGAGGCGGGGGTTCCCTACGAGCAGTACTTC.

This chain joins TRBV15 and TRBJ1-2; 11 positions match TRBD1. V trimming: 3 bases; J trimming: 8 bases; junction bases outside the gene matches: 14. The CDR3 consists of 17 residues. CDR1 and CDR2 (germline): LNHNV, YYDKDF (reference sequence). Here the CDR3 DNA reads TGTGCCACCAGCAGGACCCGGGACAGGGGGTCCGTCGGGGGCTACACCTTC. Its protein is CATSRTRDRGSVGGYTF.

This chain connects TRBV28 to TRBJ2-7; tentative D call: TRBD2 (5 bases). The CDR3 covers 13 residues. CDR1 and CDR2 (germline): MDHEN, SYDVKM. Trimming took off 2 bases at V and 5 bases at J, with 10 bases between the two ends. The CDR3 sequence is CASSLGPGDEQYF. DNA for the CDR3: TGTGCCAGCAGTTTAGGCCCCGGGGACGAGCAGTACTTC. Based on the CDR3 plus reference TRBV28 and TRBJ2-7, the full variable domain is DVKVTQSSRYLVKRTGEKVFLECVQDMDHENMFWYRQDPGLGLRLIYFSYDVKMKEKGDIPEGYSVSREKKERFSLILESASTNQTSMYLCASSLGPGDEQYFGPGTRLTVT.

This rearrangement joins TRBV5-1 to TRBJ2-7, with TRBD2 matching 8 bases. CDR1 and CDR2 from the germline V gene are SGHRS and YFSETQ. This CDR3 is 15 amino acids long. Trimming cost V 0 bases and J 4 bases; bases outside gene matches: 6. CDR3 sequence: CASSLGAGGFYEQYF. The CDR3 DNA reads as TGCGCCAGCAGCTTGGGGGCGGGGGGATTTTACGAGCAGTACTTC. The entire variable domain, with the rest obtained from reference TRBV5-1 and TRBJ2-7, is as follows: KAGVTQTPRYLIKTRGQQVTLSCSPISGHRSVSWYQQTPGQGLQFLFEYFSETQRNKGNFPGRFSGRQFSNSRSEMNVSTLELGDSALYLCASSLGAGGFYEQYFGPGTRLTVT.

This clonotype was seen a handful of times. The chain has TRBV4-3 and TRBJ2-1; the D gene is possibly TRBD2 (5 bases). Trimming pared 3 bases from V and 7 bases from J, leaving 19 bases between. This CDR3 is 16 amino acids long. Germline V gene sequence: CDR1 LGHNA, CDR2 YSLEER. The CDR3 reads CASSQLLGYNLNEQFF. The CDR3 DNA reads TGCGCCAGCAGCCAGCTACTAGGATACAACCTAAATGAGCAGTTCTTC.

This clonotype was detected a few times. The chain joins TRBV7-9 to TRBJ1-1; D not resolved. Looked up from germline, CDR1 is SEHNR and CDR2 is FQNEAQ (reference sequence). V was cut by 6 bases and J by 2 bases, with 7 bases left in between. CDR3 length: 12 residues. CDR3 sequence (DNA): TGTGCCAGCAGTTTGGACAACACTGAAGCTTTCTTT. Protein: CASSLDNTEAFF.

The table lists this clonotype with a few counts. The V and J genes are TRBV10-3 and TRBJ2-7, with 7 positions matching TRBD1. The junction had 10 bases not matched to a gene; V was cut back by 4 bases and J by 4 bases. Germline V lookup: CDR1 ENHRY, CDR2 SYGVKD. This CDR3 contains 15 residues. CDR3 loop: CAISVGTVGDYEQYV. CDR3 DNA sequence: TGTGCCATCAGTGTAGGGACAGTCGGAGATTACGAGCAGTACGTC.

The table lists this clonotype with many counts. The chain joins TRBV20-1 to TRBJ2-3; tentatively, D is TRBD1 (5 bases). This CDR3 is 14 amino acids long. V was shortened by 2 bases and J by 0 bases, with 9 bases between the two germline ends. Germline assignment: CDR1 DFQATT and CDR2 SNEGSKA (reference sequence). The DNA for the CDR3 is TGCAGTGCTAGAAGGGGTCCTAGCACAGATACGCAGTATTTT. It specifies CSARRGPSTDTQYF.

This clonotype was seen ten or more times. The chain joins TRBV9 to TRBJ2-7, with TRBD1 identical over 10 bases. Trimming at V came to 3 bases and at J to 5 bases, leaving 5 bases not matched to a gene. Germline V gene data show CDR1 as SGDLS and CDR2 as YYNGEE. The CDR3 is 14 residues long. CDR3 sequence (DNA): TGTGCCAGCAGCGCCCGGGACAGGGGCCACGAGCAGTACTTC. Translation: CASSARDRGHEQYF.

The rearrangement joins TRBV7-9 to TRBJ2-7; D is perhaps TRBD1 (5 bases). Germline CDR1 is SEHNR and CDR2 is FQNEAQ (reference sequence). The germline V and J ends were trimmed by 1 base and 6 bases, with 7 bases remaining between them. The CDR3 is 12 amino acids. In nucleotides, the CDR3 is TGTGCCAGCAGCTTAGTGGGGCCCGAGCAGTACTTC. It codes for CASSLVGPEQYF. The complete variable domain, with remaining parts taken from reference TRBV7-9 and TRBJ2-7, reads DTGVSQNPRHKITKRGQNVTFRCDPISEHNRLYWYRQTLGQGPEFLTYFQNEAQLEKSRLLSDRFSAERPKGSFSTLEIQRTEQGDSAMYLCASSLVGPEQYFGPGTRLTVT.

A few counts support this clonotype. The chain couples TRBV28 to TRBJ2-5; either TRBD1 or TRBD2 may supply D (6 bases each). V was shortened by 11 bases and J by 5 bases, with 15 bases between the two germline ends. This CDR3 contains 12 residues. Germline CDR1 and CDR2: MDHEN and SYDVKM. The CDR3 nucleotides read TGTGCCCGGGGGCCAGAGGGGGAGACCCAGTACTTC. Translating gives CARGPEGETQYF.

This clonotype was observed a few times. The CDR3 loop is CASSGGRGRHEQYF. The CDR3 DNA is TGTGCCAGCAGTGGGGGTCGGGGTAGGCACGAGCAGTACTTC. The J gene is TRBJ2-7, the V gene TRBV2; D may be TRBD2 (5 bases). The germline gives CDR1 SNHLY, CDR2 FYNNEI. The CDR3 runs to 14 residues. Trimming removed 4 bases at V and 5 bases at J, with 15 bases between.

This clonotype turned up a few times. The rearrangement uses TRBV29-1 and TRBJ2-1; no definite D call. Trimming cost V 8 bases and J 10 bases, with 12 bases left between them. Germline V gives CDR1 SQVTM, CDR2 ANQGSEA. This CDR3 region has 10 residues. The CDR3 sequence is CSTRGVEQFF. DNA for the CDR3: TGCAGCACCCGTGGCGTGGAGCAGTTCTTC.

This chain connects TRBV9 to TRBJ2-5, with D possibly being TRBD2 (7 bases). The CDR3 spans 16 residues. V shed 0 bases and J shed 0 bases, with 12 bases lying between them. From germline, CDR1 is SGDLS and CDR2 YYNGEE. The CDR3 protein is CASSVGGGANQETQYF. DNA of the CDR3: TGTGCCAGCAGCGTAGGTGGGGGGGCCAACCAAGAGACCCAGTACTTC.

The chain joins TRBV12-3 or TRBV12-4 to TRBJ1-6; tentative D call: TRBD1 (6 bases). The germline V and J ends were trimmed by 5 bases and 8 bases, with 13 bases remaining between them. CDR3 length equals 14 residues. As DNA, the CDR3 is TGTGCCAGCAGTCTGGACAGCCAGGATTCACCCCTCCACTTT. It specifies CASSLDSQDSPLHF.

This clonotype was counted only a few times. The chain links TRBV12-3 or TRBV12-4 to TRBJ2-3; unclear D gene. V lost 5 bases to trimming and J lost 2 bases, with 5 bases between them. This CDR3 spans 12 amino acids. CDR3 residues: CASSINTDTQYF. The DNA for the CDR3 is TGTGCCAGCAGTATAAACACAGATACGCAGTATTTT.

V is TRBV21-1 and J is TRBJ2-5. TRBV21-1 is noted as a pseudogene. This CDR3 has 8 amino acids. Here the CDR3 reads CASTPQYF. The DNA of the CDR3 is TGTGCCAGCACCCCCCAGTACTTC.

This clonotype was observed a few times. V gene TRBV27 combines with J gene TRBJ1-1; no definite D call. The CDR3 has 14 amino acids. V was pared by 6 bases and J by 7 bases, with 18 bases between. Germline V gene sequence: CDR1 MNHEY, CDR2 SMNVEV (reference sequence). This CDR3 reads CASRPGPPPREAFF. CDR3 coding DNA: TGTGCCAGCAGACCCGGGCCCCCTCCCCGTGAAGCTTTCTTT.

The chain recombines TRBV5-6 with TRBJ2-5, with a possible D match to TRBD2 (5 bases). The CDR3 contains 17 residues. Germline V CDR1 and CDR2: SGHDT, YYEEEE. Trimming left V 0 bases short and J 1 base short, with 16 bases between. The CDR3 spells CASSLGPIARGQETQYF. DNA for the CDR3: TGTGCCAGCAGCTTGGGACCCATAGCTCGGGGCCAAGAGACCCAGTACTTC.